This T cell receptor beta chain derives from a study of CD8+ T cells in alopecia areata. Regarding the study as a whole: Possibly because of HLA-related factors, TCR sharing was less clear across patients than in mice.

Comment on this clone: What it binds is unknown.

cDNA prepared by RNA extraction and subsequent reverse transcription served as the template for sequencing. TCRdb's copy holds only in-frame clones and misses some; the assay was immunoSEQ multiplex PCR. Among about 14,000 clones listed, roughly 54% were seen once. Once sorted, CD4+ cells from about 5 patients yielded CD25+CD127- cells. V lost 4 bases and J 4 bases, leaving 21 bases between the germline ends. Germline lookup yields CDR1 SGDLS and CDR2 YYNGEE. The CDR3 runs to 16 residues. This TCR came from a human donor with alopecia areata. The chain joins TRBV9 to TRBJ2-7; either TRBD1 or TRBD2 may fit D (5 bases each). Sample: CD4+ Tregs sorted from blood. The CDR3 protein is CASSPSPQGRGYEQYF. The CDR3 DNA follows: TGTGCCAGCAGCCCTAGCCCTCAGGGTAGAGGGTACGAGCAGTACTTC.